One and the same sample provided the 22 T cell receptor beta chains below, sequenced in a study of tumor-infiltrating lymphocytes in primary liver carcinoma. With a constant-region primer, TCR beta cDNA was made from approximately 450 ng of total RNA. Slightly modified ARM-PCR with three nested multiplex PCR rounds yielded TCR beta libraries. Running 9 to 11 cycles apiece, the first two PCR rounds relied on TRBV1-TRBV30 forward primers together with a C-beta reverse primer. TCRdb used MiXCR to reprocess the multiplex PCR reads, holding one entry per CDR3 protein. The sample holds some 190,000 distinct CDR3 sequences, around four fifths seen once. Between roughly 17 and 31 mg of unsorted bulk tissue served as the source from which RNA and DNA were co-extracted. The sequenced sample was tumor tissue from primary liver carcinoma. The receptors were sampled from a man aged 40-49 years with primary liver carcinoma and hepatitis B virus infection.

For this clonotype: At one boundary the junction diverges from the germline segment, which might be a read error. The genes are TRBV28 and TRBJ2-2, with D perhaps being TRBD1 or TRBD2 (5 bases each). The CDR3 spans 14 residues. CDR1 and CDR2 (germline): MDHEN, SYDVKM. CDR3 sequence (DNA): TGTGCCAGCAGTTATGTGGGAACTGCCGGGGACCTGTTTTTT. Amino acid sequence: CASSYVGTAGDLFF. Combining the CDR3 with reference TRBV28 and TRBJ2-2 gives the whole variable domain DVKVTQSSRYLVKRTGEKVFLECVQDMDHENMFWYRQDPGLGLRLIYFSYDVKMKEKGDIPEGYSVSREKKERFSLILESASTNQTSMYLCASSYVGTAGDLFFGEGSRLTVL.

Remarks on this clonotype: One end of the junction is discordant with germline, which a read error may explain. The chain uses TRBV30 and TRBJ2-7, with a possible D match to TRBD1 (5 bases). The CDR3 length is 16 residues. CDR1 GTSNPN and CDR2 SVGIG come from the germline V gene (reference sequence). The CDR3 nucleotides are TGTGTCTGGAGTCTTGGTGGACCAACCACAGGTGGCGAGCAGTACTTC. As protein: CVWSLGGPTTGGEQYF.

This sequence joins TRBV11-2 and TRBJ2-3; D ambiguous. Deletions cut 2 bases from V and 5 bases from J, with 8 bases between. The CDR3 is 13 residues long. CDR1 SGHAT and CDR2 FQNNGV come from the germline V gene. The CDR3, as DNA: TGTGCCAGCAGCTTACCGCGGCTAGATACGCAGTATTTT. Its translation: CASSLPRLDTQYF.

This clonotype was found once. At one of its ends the junction is not consistent with the germline gene, which may arise from a read error. The rearrangement joins TRBV6-2 or TRBV6-3 to TRBJ2-7; TRBD2 agrees at 9 bases. Per germline, CDR1 MNHEY and CDR2 SVGEGT. This CDR3 is 15 amino acids long. The CDR3 region is CANSTPTSGRYEQYF. CDR3 nucleotide sequence: TGTGCCAACAGCACTCCGACTAGCGGACGGTACGAGCAATACTTC.

On this clonotype: Germline is not matched at one junction end, which may reflect a read error. Here the CDR3 DNA reads TGCAGCTCCGGTGCTAGCACAGGTACGCAGTATTTT. Its translation is CSSGASTGTQYF. This chain links TRBV29-1 with TRBJ2-3; D possibly uses TRBD1 or TRBD2 (5 bases each). CDR1 is SQVTM and CDR2 is ANQGSEA in the germline V gene. The CDR3 runs 12 residues.

Concerning this clonotype: A much larger clone differs by one base, so this may be a read error. The chain recombines TRBV2 with TRBJ2-7; no clear D. Germline V CDR1 and CDR2: SNHLY, FYNNEI. CDR3 length: 14 residues. The CDR3 sequence: CTSSKVRASDEQYF. DNA for the CDR3: TGTACCAGCAGCAAAGTAAGGGCCTCGGACGAGCAGTACTTC.

In DNA, the CDR3 is TGCAGCGTCGGCCAAGAGCAGTTCTTC. Translating it yields CSVGQEQFF. The chain recombines TRBV29-1 with TRBJ2-1; D uncertain. The ends were cut back, 6 bases at V and 10 bases at J, with 7 bases in the middle. This CDR3 comprises 9 residues. CDR1 and CDR2 (germline): SQVTM, ANQGSEA.

The V gene is TRBV20-1, the J gene TRBJ2-5; D tentatively reads TRBD1 or TRBD2 (7 bases each). With 6 bases removed from V and 5 bases from J, the gap between germline ends came to 22 bases. Germline lookup yields CDR1 DFQATT and CDR2 SNEGSKA (reference sequence). The CDR3 has 15 residues. CDR3 sequence (DNA): TGCAGTGCCAGGGGGACAGCTAGCGGATCGGAGACCCAGTACTTC. Protein: CSARGTASGSETQYF.

For this clonotype: Just one base apart from a much larger clone, this may be a read error. The chain is built from TRBV5-1 and TRBJ2-7, with 7 nucleotides matching TRBD2. With V trimmed by 4 bases and J by 6 bases, 7 bases remained unmatched. Germline V gives CDR1 SGHRS, CDR2 YFSETQ. The CDR3 length is 13 residues. For the CDR3, the DNA is TGCGCCAGCAGCATGGGGAGGGAGGCCGAGCAGTACTTC. It specifies CASSMGREAEQYF. The variable domain in full, completed from reference TRBV5-1 and TRBJ2-7, reads KAGVTQTPRYLIKTRGQQVTLSCSPISGHRSVSWYQQTPGQGLQFLFEYFSETQRNKGNFPGRFSGRQFSNSRSEMNVSTLELGDSALYLCASSMGREAEQYFGPGTRLTVT.

The chain carries TRBV4-1 and TRBJ1-3; 8 nucleotides line up with TRBD1. CDR1 is MGHRA and CDR2 is YSYEKL in the germline V gene. CDR3 size: 15 residues. The trim removed 7 bases at V and 6 bases at J, leaving 11 bases unmatched. CDR3 amino acids: CASNPTGGTVNTIYF. The CDR3 DNA sequence: TGCGCCAGCAATCCTACAGGGGGTACTGTAAACACCATATATTTT.

In its sample, this clonotype was seen a few times. One end of the junction is discordant with germline, which a read error may explain. The V and J genes are TRBV6-2 or TRBV6-3 and TRBJ1-2; no clear D gene. The CDR3 is 12 residues long. Germline values: CDR1 MNHEY, CDR2 SVGEGT. In DNA, the CDR3 is TGTGCCTGCAGTCCAACAGCCTATGGCTACACCTTC. Translation gives CACSPTAYGYTF.

CDR3: CSVEAEEGVHCYTF. Here the CDR3 DNA reads TGCAGCGTTGAAGCGGAAGAAGGGGTACATTGCTACACCTTC. V gene TRBV29-1 combines with J gene TRBJ1-2; maybe TRBD1 (5 bases). The CDR3 extends over 14 amino acids. V was pared by 1 base and J by 9 bases, with 18 bases between. Germline loops: CDR1 SQVTM, CDR2 ANQGSEA.

The chain employs TRBV7-8 and TRBJ2-5; D might be TRBD2 (6 bases). Trimming took 2 bases from V and 11 from J, leaving 18 bases between them. The germline gives CDR1 SGHVS, CDR2 FQNEAQ. The CDR3 runs to 14 residues. This CDR3 reads CASSLYPLGGTQYF. The CDR3 bases are TGTGCCAGCAGCTTATACCCCTTAGGCGGGACTCAGTACTTC. The complete variable domain, with remaining parts taken from reference TRBV7-8 and TRBJ2-5, reads GAGVSQSPRYKVAKRGQDVALRCDPISGHVSLFWYQQALGQGPEFLTYFQNEAQLDKSGLPSDRFFAERPEGSVSTLKIQRTQQEDSAVYLCASSLYPLGGTQYFGPGTRLLVL.

CDR3 protein: CSIASGDGYTF. Written as DNA, the CDR3 is TGCAGCATTGCCAGTGGAGATGGCTACACCTTC. V and J are TRBV29-1 and TRBJ1-2; D unresolved. The germline gives CDR1 SQVTM, CDR2 ANQGSEA. Trimming cost V 8 bases and J 6 bases, with 13 bases left between them. The CDR3 spans 11 residues.

CDR3 coding DNA: TGTGCCAGCAGCTTTGGACTAGCGGGACTCACTAGTTCCTACGAGCAGTACTTC. Amino acids: CASSFGLAGLTSSYEQYF. The V call is TRBV5-6, the J call TRBJ2-7; 12 nucleotides line up with TRBD2. Germline V gene data show CDR1 as SGHDT and CDR2 as YYEEEE. With V trimmed by 2 bases and J by 1 base, 10 bases remained unmatched. The CDR3 runs 18 residues.

Details on this clonotype: The junction departs from the called germline gene at one end, perhaps through a read error. This sequence joins TRBV6-2 or TRBV6-3 and TRBJ2-3, with D perhaps TRBD2 (6 bases). Germline V gene sequence: CDR1 MNHEY, CDR2 SVGEGT. CDR3 length equals 14 residues. CDR3 in amino acids: CASSPATSTDTQCF. In nucleotides, the CDR3 is TGTGCCAGCAGCCCGGCAACTAGCACAGATACACAGTGTTTT.

This clonotype was recorded once. V and J are TRBV11-3 and TRBJ2-4; no clear D. The V gene lost 3 bases and the J gene lost 0 bases, with 9 bases spanning the gap. This CDR3 contains 15 residues. The germline gives CDR1 SGHNT, CDR2 YENEEA. CDR3 amino acids: CASSFVVTAKNIQYF. CDR3 sequence (DNA): TGTGCCAGCAGCTTCGTGGTGACAGCCAAAAACATTCAGTACTTC. The entire variable domain, with the rest obtained from reference TRBV11-3 and TRBJ2-4, is as follows: EAGVVQSPRYKIIEKKQPVAFWCNPISGHNTLYWYLQNLGQGPELLIRYENEEAVDDSQLPKDRFSAERLKGVDSTLKIQPAELGDSAVYLCASSFVVTAKNIQYFGAGTRLSVL.

About this clonotype itself: A read error may explain this, as a much larger clone is one base away. This chain joins TRBV28 and TRBJ2-7, with D uncertain. Per the germline V gene, CDR1 is MDHEN and CDR2 is SYDVKM. There are 14 residues in the CDR3. V was trimmed by 7 bases and J by 0 bases, leaving 13 bases between them. CDR3 region: CASTKARSSYEQYF. The CDR3 DNA is TGTGCCAGCACCAAAGCTCGCAGCTCCTACGAGCAGTACTTC.

A remark on this clonotype: This may be a read error: a much more frequent sequence differs by one nucleotide. The gene calls are TRBV28 and TRBJ2-1, with 8 positions matching TRBD2. Germline CDR1 and CDR2: MDHEN and SYDVKM. V lost 10 bases and J lost 3; bases outside the gene matches: 8. The CDR3 has 14 amino acids. The CDR3 nucleotides are TGTGCCATTACGCGGGAGGTACTCTACAATGAGCAGTTCTTC. It encodes CAITREVLYNEQFF.

Notes on this clonotype: At one boundary the junction diverges from the germline segment, which might be a read error. The V and J genes are TRBV11-3 and TRBJ2-1; D may correspond to TRBD1 or TRBD2 (5 bases each). This CDR3 region has 16 residues. Germline CDR1 reads SGHNT; CDR2 reads YENEEA. CDR3 sequence: CVSSLTTGADYNEQFF. The CDR3 nucleotides are TGTGTCAGCAGCTTAACTACTGGGGCAGACTACAATGAGCAATTCTTC.

With regard to this clonotype: The junction and the germline gene differ at one end; a read error may be behind it. The gene calls are TRBV6-5 and TRBJ2-1; the D is unclear. There are 16 residues in the CDR3. Germline assignment: CDR1 MNHEY and CDR2 SVGAGI. CDR3 loop: CAGSYSIETLWNEQFF. The CDR3 region has the DNA TGTGCCGGCAGTTACTCAATCGAGACTCTCTGGAATGAGCAGTTCTTC.

The rearrangement joins TRBV11-1 to TRBJ2-5, with D possibly TRBD2 on 6 matching bases. The CDR3 has 15 residues. Germline V CDR1 and CDR2: SGHAT, FQDESV (reference sequence). V lost 7 bases to trimming and J lost 5 bases, with 20 bases between them. For the CDR3, the DNA is TGTGCCAGCACCCTCACAGGACTATCGGGGGAGACCCAGTACTTC. Its translation is CASTLTGLSGETQYF. Complete variable domain (other parts from reference TRBV11-1 and TRBJ2-5): EAEVAQSPRYKITEKSQAVAFWCDPISGHATLYWYRQILGQGPELLVQFQDESVVDDSQLPKDRFSAERLKGVDSTLKIQPAELGDSAMYLCASTLTGLSGETQYFGPGTRLLVL.